The entry that follows covers one TCR beta chain sequence. Only in-frame clones appear in the TCRdb table, and some are missing; sequencing was by immunoSEQ multiplex PCR. The sample shows about 60,000 clones, roughly 90% of them seen only once. The ends were cut back, 5 bases at V and 6 bases at J, with 17 bases in the middle. The CDR3 runs 13 residues. Germline V gene sequence: CDR1 SQVTM, CDR2 ANQGSEA. This sample is drawn from a study of T cell changes during pregnancy in multiple sclerosis. The rearrangement links TRBV29-1 to TRBJ2-7; D is perhaps TRBD2 (5 bases). This sequence originates from a female donor with multiple sclerosis, enrolled in a pregnancy study. The material sequenced was peripheral blood, taken in the first trimester of pregnancy. The CDR3, as DNA: TGCAGCGTTCTAGAGGGAATGAGCGGCGAGCAGTACTTC. Its protein is CSVLEGMSGEQYF.